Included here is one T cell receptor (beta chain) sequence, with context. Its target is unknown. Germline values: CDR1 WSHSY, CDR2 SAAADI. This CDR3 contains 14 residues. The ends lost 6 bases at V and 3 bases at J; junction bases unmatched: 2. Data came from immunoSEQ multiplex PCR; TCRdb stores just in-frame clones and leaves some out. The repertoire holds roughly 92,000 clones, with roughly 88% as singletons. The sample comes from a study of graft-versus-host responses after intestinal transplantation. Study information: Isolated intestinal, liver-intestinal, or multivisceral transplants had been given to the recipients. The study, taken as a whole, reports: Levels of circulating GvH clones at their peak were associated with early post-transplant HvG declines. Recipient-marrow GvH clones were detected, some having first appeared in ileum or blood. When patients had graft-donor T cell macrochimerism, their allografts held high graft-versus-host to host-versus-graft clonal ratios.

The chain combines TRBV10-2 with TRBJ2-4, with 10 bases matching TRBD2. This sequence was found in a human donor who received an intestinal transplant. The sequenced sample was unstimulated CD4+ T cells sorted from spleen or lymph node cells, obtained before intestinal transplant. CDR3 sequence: CASRLAGVKNIQYF. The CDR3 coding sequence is TGCGCCAGCAGGCTAGCGGGAGTCAAAAACATTCAGTACTTC.